One and the same sample provided the 27 T cell receptor beta chains below, sequenced in a study of T cell changes during pregnancy in multiple sclerosis. Here immunoSEQ multiplex PCR was the method, and the copy in TCRdb shows in-frame clones only, minus some. The profile shows around 67,000 clones, around 90% of them singletons. Sequencing was performed on peripheral blood, taken after pregnancy. The receptors shown here come from a female donor in good health, enrolled as a control in a pregnancy study.

J is TRBJ1-5 and V is TRBV2; 9 nucleotides agree with TRBD1. The CDR3 sequence is 13 residues long. CDR1 and CDR2 (germline): SNHLY, FYNNEI. V dropped 4 bases and J dropped 5; count of bases not matched to a gene: 0. The CDR3 DNA is TGTGCCAGCAGTGGACAGGGGGATCAGCCCCAGCATTTT. Translation: CASSGQGDQPQHF.

V is TRBV10-2 and J is TRBJ1-5; 9 bases fit TRBD1. This CDR3 contains 14 residues. V shed 6 bases, J shed 7 bases, and the junction held 7 bases outside the gene matches. Per the germline V gene, CDR1 is WSHSY and CDR2 is SAAADI. The CDR3 protein is CASSPGQGRQPQHF. The CDR3 DNA reads as TGCGCCAGCAGCCCGGGACAGGGCCGGCAGCCCCAGCATTTT.

The rearrangement joins TRBV7-2 to TRBJ2-1; no clear D. The CDR3 is 14 residues long. V was clipped by 1 base and J by 7 bases, with 11 bases between them. CDR1 is SGHTA and CDR2 is FQGNSA in the germline V gene. The DNA for the CDR3 is TGTGCCAGCAGCTTAGTGGTTAGAACGAATGAGCAGTTCTTC. It encodes CASSLVVRTNEQFF.

The CDR3 region is CASSLRGSETQYF. CDR3 nucleotides: TGTGCCAGCTCGCTCCGAGGCTCGGAGACCCAGTACTTC. The chain links TRBV13 to TRBJ2-5, with D unresolved. CDR1 and CDR2 (germline): PRHDT, FYEKMQ (reference sequence). This CDR3 contains 13 residues. Trimming removed 8 bases at V and 5 bases at J, with 15 bases between.

The V gene is TRBV10-3, the J gene TRBJ1-5; 10 nucleotides align to TRBD1. With 6 bases clipped from V and 5 bases from J, the junction kept 4 bases outside the gene matches. Per the germline V gene, CDR1 is ENHRY and CDR2 is SYGVKD. This CDR3 contains 14 residues. The CDR3 DNA follows: TGTGCCATCAGCCACGGGACAGGGGATCAGCCCCAGCATTTT. This gives the protein CAISHGTGDQPQHF.

This chain connects TRBV6-5 to TRBJ2-3, with D uncertain. Between the trimmed V and J ends, which lost 5 bases and 3 bases, there was a span of 6 bases. The CDR3 has 12 residues. Germline values: CDR1 MNHEY, CDR2 SVGAGI. CDR3 nucleotide sequence: TGTGCCAGCAGTCCCCCGACAGATACGCAGTATTTT. Its translation is CASSPPTDTQYF.

This clone was counted between two and nine times. The chain couples TRBV7-2 to TRBJ1-6; weak D call: TRBD1 (6 bases). The CDR3 length is 16 residues. Germline CDR1 is SGHTA and CDR2 is FQGNSA. Trimming left V 4 bases short and J 5 bases short, with 15 bases between. The chain's CDR3 is CASSSAPTGNNSPLHF. CDR3 in DNA: TGTGCCAGCAGCTCAGCCCCGACAGGAAATAATTCACCCCTCCACTTT.

The chain employs TRBV29-1 and TRBJ1-5; no reliable D call. The V gene's germline CDR1 is SQVTM and CDR2 ANQGSEA. Trimming removed 0 bases at V and 0 bases at J, with 15 bases between. CDR3 size: 17 residues. Written as DNA, the CDR3 is TGCAGCGTTGAAGAGTTATTACAGACCTATAGCAATCAGCCCCAGCATTTT. The encoded protein is CSVEELLQTYSNQPQHF.

This chain connects TRBV4-3 to TRBJ1-1; D may be TRBD1 (5 bases). CDR3 size: 14 residues. Trimming cost V 0 bases and J 2 bases, with 7 bases left between them. The V gene's germline CDR1 is LGHNA and CDR2 YSLEER. The DNA of the CDR3 is TGCGCCAGCAGCCAAGACAGGGATAACACTGAAGCTTTCTTT. It translates to CASSQDRDNTEAFF.

The CDR3 loop is CASSAYGSYEQYF. The CDR3 DNA is TGTGCCAGCAGTGCCTACGGCTCCTACGAGCAGTACTTC. The V and J genes are TRBV6-1 and TRBJ2-7; D is ambiguous. Germline V CDR1 and CDR2: MNHNS, SASEGT. This CDR3 has 13 amino acids. Trimming cost V 4 bases and J 0 bases, with 7 bases left between them.

The chain has TRBV5-6 and TRBJ1-2, with 7 bases aligning to TRBD1. The junction had 4 bases not matched to a gene; V was cut back by 4 bases and J by 4 bases. This CDR3 has 13 residues. From germline, CDR1 is SGHDT and CDR2 YYEEEE. Written as DNA, the CDR3 is TGTGCCAGCAGCCAGACAGGGTTCTATGGCTACACCTTC. Amino acid sequence: CASSQTGFYGYTF.

CDR3 nucleotides: TGTGCCAGTAGTATAGGCGGGGAGGTTAATCAGCCCCAGCATTTT. Protein: CASSIGGEVNQPQHF. The chain is built from TRBV19 and TRBJ1-5; D gene ambiguous. There are 15 residues in the CDR3. The V gene lost 1 base and the J gene lost 4 bases, with 11 bases spanning the gap. CDR1 is LNHDA, CDR2 SQIVND, per germline (reference sequence).

DNA of the CDR3: TGCGCCAGCAGCCAAGTCAGCGCCGGGGGGCGAAACACTGAAGCTTTCTTT. This translates into CASSQVSAGGRNTEAFF. This chain links TRBV4-1 with TRBJ1-1, with D possibly being TRBD1 (6 bases). With 1 base removed from V and 2 bases from J, the gap between germline ends came to 17 bases. This CDR3 comprises 17 residues. Germline assignment: CDR1 MGHRA and CDR2 YSYEKL.

J is TRBJ1-2 and V is TRBV5-4; D perhaps matches TRBD1 (5 bases). From germline, CDR1 is SGHNT and CDR2 YYREEE (reference sequence). V dropped 2 bases and J dropped 1 base, with 12 bases sitting between them. The CDR3 totals 15 residues. CDR3: CASSFNKGLNYGYTF. CDR3 in DNA: TGTGCCAGCAGCTTCAATAAGGGGCTTAACTATGGCTACACCTTC.

The chain joins TRBV2 to TRBJ1-6; D not resolved. Germline values: CDR1 SNHLY, CDR2 FYNNEI. The CDR3 runs to 15 residues. Deletions cut 6 bases from V and 6 bases from J, with 15 bases between. Written as DNA, the CDR3 is TGTGCCAGCAGGGAGCAAGCGGTCAGTAATTCACCCCTCCACTTT. Protein sequence: CASREQAVSNSPLHF.

This sequence joins TRBV11-2 and TRBJ2-7; 8 bases are a match to TRBD2. The CDR3 has 16 residues. V lost 3 bases to trimming and J lost 3 bases; unmatched junction nucleotides: 10. Germline CDR1 and CDR2: SGHAT and FQNNGV. In DNA form, the CDR3 reads TGTGCCAGCAGCTTCGGGGGTGGCGGGGGGATCTACGAGCAGTACTTC. Its translation is CASSFGGGGGIYEQYF.

V gene TRBV11-2 combines with J gene TRBJ2-2; tentatively, D is TRBD1 (5 bases). Germline-derived CDR1 and CDR2 are SGHAT and FQNNGV. V lost 4 bases, J lost 1 base, and 13 bases lay in between. The CDR3 consists of 16 residues. CDR3 region: CASSSWGGMNTGELFF. CDR3 in DNA: TGTGCCAGCAGCTCTTGGGGCGGTATGAACACCGGGGAGCTGTTTTTT.

The sample holds one count of this clone. The chain joins TRBV7-8 to TRBJ2-5, with D possibly TRBD1 on 5 matching bases. Germline CDR1 is SGHVS and CDR2 is FQNEAQ. V was trimmed by 5 bases and J by 1 base, leaving 11 bases between them. This CDR3 is built from 14 residues. CDR3 DNA: TGTGCCAGCAGCGAGAGGACAATCCAAGAGACCCAGTACTTC. This gives the protein CASSERTIQETQYF.

The chain couples TRBV19 to TRBJ1-4; a possible D gene is TRBD1 (5 bases). V was shortened by 3 bases and J by 8 bases, with 13 bases between the two germline ends. CDR1 and CDR2 (germline): LNHDA, SQIVND (reference sequence). The CDR3 extends over 14 amino acids. CDR3 in amino acids: CASSMGGTIEKLFF. The CDR3 region has the DNA TGTGCCAGTAGTATGGGAGGGACTATCGAAAAACTGTTTTTT.

This rearrangement joins TRBV9 to TRBJ2-7; a weak D match, TRBD2 (5 bases). Trimming pared 4 bases from V and 6 bases from J, leaving 17 bases between. This CDR3 is built from 14 residues. Germline V gene sequence: CDR1 SGDLS, CDR2 YYNGEE. The CDR3 is CASSPAGLTSEQYF. CDR3 DNA: TGTGCCAGCAGCCCGGCGGGCCTAACCAGCGAGCAGTACTTC.

The chain's CDR3 is CASSANLDTEAFF. DNA of the CDR3: TGCGCCAGCAGCGCCAACCTAGACACTGAAGCTTTCTTT. This chain uses TRBV5-1 with TRBJ1-1, with D hard to call. The V gene's germline CDR1 is SGHRS and CDR2 YFSETQ. This CDR3 is built from 13 residues. The V end lost 4 bases, the J end lost 3 bases, and 10 bases lay between the germline ends.

The chain recombines TRBV7-2 with TRBJ1-2, with D uncertain. V lost 5 bases and J 8 bases, leaving 18 bases between the germline ends. Germline V gene data show CDR1 as SGHTA and CDR2 as FQGNSA. The CDR3 consists of 14 residues. The CDR3 here is CASSRVGLLDGYTF. In DNA form, the CDR3 reads TGTGCCAGCAGCAGAGTAGGACTTTTGGACGGCTACACCTTC.

This chain uses TRBV7-8 with TRBJ2-3, with 8 bases aligning to TRBD2. The J segment lost 3 bases and the V segment lost 5 bases, leaving 4 bases of the junction unmatched. Germline loops: CDR1 SGHVS, CDR2 FQNEAQ. The CDR3 extends over 14 amino acids. CDR3 nucleotide sequence: TGTGCCAGCAGCGCAAGCGGGAGTACAGATACGCAGTATTTT. Translating it yields CASSASGSTDTQYF.

V gene TRBV11-1 combines with J gene TRBJ2-3, with D possibly matching TRBD2 (6 bases). Germline CDR1 reads SGHAT; CDR2 reads FQDESV (reference sequence). Trimming cost V 5 bases and J 2 bases, with 17 bases left between them. The CDR3 contains 16 residues. In DNA form, the CDR3 reads TGTGCCAGCAGCCTAAACCGCGGGGCCTTCACAGATACGCAGTATTTT. It specifies CASSLNRGAFTDTQYF.

The rearrangement links TRBV5-5 to TRBJ2-7; 7 bases match TRBD2. CDR1 SGHKS and CDR2 YYEKEE come from the germline V gene (reference sequence). The CDR3 is 14 residues long. The V and J ends lost 4 bases and 4 bases, in that order; junction bases with no gene match: 8. The CDR3 here is CASSPAGGRYEQYF. The CDR3 bases are TGTGCCAGCAGCCCAGCGGGCGGGAGATACGAGCAGTACTTC.

This clone came up once. J is TRBJ2-7 and V is TRBV7-9; 7 bases map to TRBD1. This CDR3 is 14 amino acids long. Germline V gives CDR1 SEHNR, CDR2 FQNEAQ (reference sequence). With V trimmed by 1 base and J by 5 bases, 5 bases remained unmatched. The CDR3 coding sequence is TGTGCCAGCAGCTTAGAGACAGGGACCCACGAGCAGTACTTC. The encoded protein is CASSLETGTHEQYF.

The chain carries TRBV11-2 and TRBJ1-2; TRBD1 aligns across 10 bases. The V segment lost 3 bases and the J segment 4 bases; nucleotides outside the gene matches: 2. The CDR3 totals 14 residues. Per the germline V gene, CDR1 is SGHAT and CDR2 is FQNNGV. The CDR3 DNA sequence: TGTGCCAGCAGCTTGGACAGGGGGACCTATGGCTACACCTTC. It encodes CASSLDRGTYGYTF. Full variable domain (missing parts from reference TRBV11-2 and TRBJ1-2): EAGVAQSPRYKIIEKRQSVAFWCNPISGHATLYWYQQILGQGPKLLIQFQNNGVVDDSQLPKDRFSAERLKGVDSTLKIQPAKLEDSAVYLCASSLDRGTYGYTFGSGTRLTVV.